Presented here are 12 T cell receptor beta chains from one specimen sequenced in a study of cytomegalovirus exposure and HLA in healthy donors. In the PCR, 60 Vbeta and 13 Jbeta primers were used. Here immunoSEQ multiplex PCR was the method, and the copy in TCRdb shows in-frame clones only, minus some. Of about 70,000 clones in the sample, 80% to 90% were seen once. Sequenced input: PBMCs. All receptors derive from a young woman in good health and CMV-seronegative.

The chain joins TRBV5-1 to TRBJ1-4; no reliable D call. The CDR3 has 15 residues. V was shortened by 0 bases and J by 0 bases, with 6 bases between the two germline ends. The germline gives CDR1 SGHRS, CDR2 YFSETQ. The CDR3 DNA reads TGCGCCAGCAGCTTGGGGGCAACAACTAATGAAAAACTGTTTTTT. This codes for CASSLGATTNEKLFF.

This sequence joins TRBV18 and TRBJ2-2; 8 nucleotides align to TRBD1. The CDR3 contains 14 residues. V was clipped by 3 bases and J by 6 bases; unmatched bases: 3. Germline lookup yields CDR1 KGHSH and CDR2 LQKENI. CDR3 sequence (DNA): TGTGCCAGCTCACCTGGACAGGGCCCCGGGGAGCTGTTTTTT. Its protein product is CASSPGQGPGELFF.

J is TRBJ2-5 and V is TRBV30, with 8 bases that match TRBD2. CDR1 is GTSNPN, CDR2 SVGIG, per germline (reference sequence). The J segment lost 5 bases and the V segment lost 3 bases, leaving 5 bases of the junction unmatched. This CDR3 has 13 residues. The CDR3: CAWRTGLVETQYF. In DNA, the CDR3 is TGTGCCTGGAGGACGGGACTAGTGGAGACCCAGTACTTC. Using reference TRBV30 and TRBJ2-5 for the parts outside the CDR3, the full variable domain is SQTIHQWPATLVQPVGSPLSLECTVEGTSNPNLYWYRQAAGRGLQLLFYSVGIGQISSEVPQNLSASRPQDRQFILSSKKLLLSDSGFYLCAWRTGLVETQYFGPGTRLLVL.

This clone was counted a single time. The rearrangement joins TRBV4-2 to TRBJ1-5, with D perhaps TRBD1 (5 bases). The CDR3 has 13 amino acids. With 5 bases removed from V and 11 bases from J, the gap between germline ends came to 16 bases. Germline V lookup: CDR1 LGHNA, CDR2 YNFKEQ. CDR3 sequence (DNA): TGTGCCAGCAGCGGTGAGTGCGGGGCAGCCCAGCATTTT. Translating gives CASSGECGAAQHF.

This sequence joins TRBV27 and TRBJ2-5; the match to TRBD2 covers 7 bases. The J call is doubtful: the DNA matches TRBJ2-7 better. CDR3 size: 15 residues. Germline CDR1 MNHEY, CDR2 SMNVEV (reference sequence). The CDR3 loop is CASSLGLAVSYEQYF. The CDR3 bases are TGTGCCAGCAGTTTGGGGCTAGCGGTCTCCTACGAGCAGTACTTC.

V gene TRBV18 combines with J gene TRBJ1-2; 11 nucleotides align to TRBD1. The CDR3 runs to 14 residues. Germline V CDR1 and CDR2: KGHSH, LQKENI. Trimming at V came to 3 bases and at J to 8 bases, leaving 5 bases not matched to a gene. The CDR3 region is CASSPMDRGQGYTF. CDR3 DNA sequence: TGTGCCAGCTCACCTATGGACAGGGGGCAGGGCTACACCTTC.

The chain couples TRBV5-1 to TRBJ2-5; 8 bases line up with TRBD1. Germline trimming cut 4 bases from V and 5 bases from J; bases unmatched to any gene: 10. The germline CDR1 and CDR2 sequences are SGHRS and YFSETQ. The CDR3 contains 15 residues. The CDR3 sequence is CASSHRTGSRETQYF. The CDR3 DNA reads as TGCGCCAGCAGCCACCGGACAGGGTCCCGGGAGACCCAGTACTTC.

The CDR3 DNA reads as TGTGCCAGCAGCTTAGCGGGGTCCGGGGAGCTGTTTTTT. Translated, it gives CASSLAGSGELFF. This chain uses TRBV11-3 with TRBJ2-2, with TRBD2 as a possible D gene (5 bases). This CDR3 is built from 13 residues. The ends were cut back, 1 base at V and 6 bases at J, with 6 bases in the middle. From germline, CDR1 is SGHNT and CDR2 YENEEA.

This chain uses TRBV7-9 with TRBJ2-1; 8 bases agree with TRBD2. The CDR3 is 16 amino acids. The germline V gene encodes CDR1 SEHNR and CDR2 FQNEAQ (reference sequence). V gave up 7 bases and J gave up 1 base; unmatched junction bases: 9. The CDR3 sequence: CASTPPREESYNEQFF. The CDR3, as DNA: TGTGCCAGCACCCCACCGCGGGAGGAATCCTACAATGAGCAGTTCTTC.

This CDR3 reads CASSPDRGTGANVLTF. CDR3 coding DNA: TGTGCCAGCAGTCCGGACAGGGGAACCGGGGCCAACGTCCTGACTTTC. This chain joins TRBV28 and TRBJ2-6, with 9 bases lining up with TRBD1. The germline V gene encodes CDR1 MDHEN and CDR2 SYDVKM. With 5 bases clipped from V and 4 bases from J, the junction kept 6 bases outside the gene matches. This CDR3 is 16 amino acids long.

J is TRBJ2-7 and V is TRBV4-3, with 7 bases lining up with TRBD2. CDR3 size: 15 residues. J was trimmed by 1 base and V by 1 base; bases with no gene match: 4. Germline V gene lookup returns CDR1 LGHNA and CDR2 YSLEER. The CDR3 DNA reads TGCGCCAGCAGCCAAGTCCTAGCGGTTTCCTACGAGCAGTACTTC. Translated: CASSQVLAVSYEQYF.

The DNA for the CDR3 is TGTGCCAGCACGGTACTAGCGGGAGCGGCAGATACGCAGTATTTT. Translation gives CASTVLAGAADTQYF. The chain is built from TRBV6-1 and TRBJ2-3; 11 bases are shared with TRBD2. This CDR3 spans 15 amino acids. CDR1 is MNHNS, CDR2 SASEGT, per germline. J was trimmed by 4 bases and V by 7 bases; bases with no gene match: 7.